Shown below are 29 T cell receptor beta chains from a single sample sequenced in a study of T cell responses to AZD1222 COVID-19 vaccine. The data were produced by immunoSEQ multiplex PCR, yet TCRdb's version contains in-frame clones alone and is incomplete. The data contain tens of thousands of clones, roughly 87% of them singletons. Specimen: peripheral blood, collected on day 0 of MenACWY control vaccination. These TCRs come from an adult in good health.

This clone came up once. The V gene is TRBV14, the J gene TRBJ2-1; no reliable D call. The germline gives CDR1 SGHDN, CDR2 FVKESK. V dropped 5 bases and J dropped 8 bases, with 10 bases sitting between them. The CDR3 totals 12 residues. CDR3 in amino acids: CASSGLEDEQFF. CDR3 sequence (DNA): TGTGCCAGCAGCGGCCTAGAGGATGAGCAGTTCTTC.

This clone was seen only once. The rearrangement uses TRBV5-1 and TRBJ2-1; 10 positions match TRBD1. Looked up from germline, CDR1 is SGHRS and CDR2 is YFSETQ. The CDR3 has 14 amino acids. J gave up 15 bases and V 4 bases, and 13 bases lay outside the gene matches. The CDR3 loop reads CASSTGGQGVFPFF. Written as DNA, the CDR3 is TGCGCCAGCAGCACAGGAGGACAGGGGGTATTTCCGTTCTTC. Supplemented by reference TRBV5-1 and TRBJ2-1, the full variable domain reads KAGVTQTPRYLIKTRGQQVTLSCSPISGHRSVSWYQQTPGQGLQFLFEYFSETQRNKGNFPGRFSGRQFSNSRSEMNVSTLELGDSALYLCASSTGGQGVFPFFGPGTRLTVL.

The CDR3 here is CASSLGGTGGFYEQYF. The CDR3 DNA is TGTGCCAGCAGCTTGGGCGGGACAGGGGGCTTCTACGAGCAGTACTTC. The rearrangement links TRBV5-4 to TRBJ2-7, with TRBD1 matching 12 bases. CDR1 is SGHNT and CDR2 is YYREEE in the germline V gene (reference sequence). The CDR3 is 16 amino acids. Trimming took 0 bases from V and 3 from J; bases not matched to a gene: 4. The full variable domain, completed using reference TRBV5-4 and TRBJ2-7, is ETGVTQSPTHLIKTRGQQVTLRCSSQSGHNTVSWYQQALGQGPQFIFQYYREEENGRGNFPPRFSGLQFPNYSSELNVNALELDDSALYLCASSLGGTGGFYEQYFGPGTRLTVT.

Here the CDR3 DNA reads TGTGCCAGCTCACCACCGAACGCAGAGGAGAAAGAGCAGTTCTTC. Translating it yields CASSPPNAEEKEQFF. This sequence joins TRBV18 and TRBJ2-1; D remains ambiguous. Germline V gene lookup returns CDR1 KGHSH and CDR2 LQKENI. The CDR3 is 15 residues long. The V gene lost 0 bases and the J gene lost 10 bases, with 16 bases spanning the gap.

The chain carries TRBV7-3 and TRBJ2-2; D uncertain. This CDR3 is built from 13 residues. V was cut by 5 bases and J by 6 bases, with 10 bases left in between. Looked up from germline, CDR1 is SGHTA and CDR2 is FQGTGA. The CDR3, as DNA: TGTGCCAGCAGCCCGAGTAACGCCGGGGAGCTGTTTTTT. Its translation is CASSPSNAGELFF.

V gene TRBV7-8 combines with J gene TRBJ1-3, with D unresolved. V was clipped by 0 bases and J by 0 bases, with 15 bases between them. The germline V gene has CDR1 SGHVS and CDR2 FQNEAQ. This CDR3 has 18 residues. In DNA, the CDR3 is TGTGCCAGCAGCTTAGCTTTAGGAGGGTTCTCCTCTGGAAACACCATATATTTT. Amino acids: CASSLALGGFSSGNTIYF.

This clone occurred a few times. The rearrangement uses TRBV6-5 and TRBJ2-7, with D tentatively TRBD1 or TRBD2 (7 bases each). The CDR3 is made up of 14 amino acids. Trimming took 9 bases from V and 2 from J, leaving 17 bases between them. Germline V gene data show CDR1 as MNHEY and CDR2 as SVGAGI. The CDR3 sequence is CASNQAGTAYEQYF. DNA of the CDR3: TGTGCCAGTAACCAAGCGGGGACAGCCTACGAGCAGTACTTC.

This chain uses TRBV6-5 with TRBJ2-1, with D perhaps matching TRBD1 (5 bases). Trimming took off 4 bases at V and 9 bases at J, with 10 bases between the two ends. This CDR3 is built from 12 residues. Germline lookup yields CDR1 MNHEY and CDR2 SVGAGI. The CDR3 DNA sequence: TGTGCCAGCAGTTCAGGGTTTGGTGAGCAGTTCTTC. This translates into CASSSGFGEQFF.

The CDR3 DNA sequence: TGTGCCATCAGTGAGTCTGCAGTCACGGATGGCTACACCTTC. It codes for CAISESAVTDGYTF. V gene TRBV10-3 combines with J gene TRBJ1-2; D gene uncertain. Germline V gene sequence: CDR1 ENHRY, CDR2 SYGVKD. With 0 bases removed from V and 6 bases from J, the gap between germline ends came to 11 bases. CDR3 size: 14 residues.

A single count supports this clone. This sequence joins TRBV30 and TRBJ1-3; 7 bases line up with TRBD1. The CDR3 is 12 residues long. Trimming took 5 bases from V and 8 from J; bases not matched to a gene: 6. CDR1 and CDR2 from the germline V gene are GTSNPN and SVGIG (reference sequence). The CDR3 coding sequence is TGTGCCTGGGACAGGGCCGGGGACACCATATATTTT. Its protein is CAWDRAGDTIYF.

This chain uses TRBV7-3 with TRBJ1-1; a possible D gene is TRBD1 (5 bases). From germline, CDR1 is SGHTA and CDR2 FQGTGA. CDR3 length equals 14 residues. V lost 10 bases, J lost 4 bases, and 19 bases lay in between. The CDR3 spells CATEGLAVSTEAFF. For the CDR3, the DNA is TGTGCCACCGAGGGGTTAGCGGTGAGCACTGAAGCTTTCTTT.

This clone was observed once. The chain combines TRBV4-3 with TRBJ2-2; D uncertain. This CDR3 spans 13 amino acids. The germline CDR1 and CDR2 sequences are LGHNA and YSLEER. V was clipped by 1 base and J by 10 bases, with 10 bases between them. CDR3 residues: CASSQGVIQELFF. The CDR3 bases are TGCGCCAGCAGCCAAGGGGTAATCCAGGAGCTGTTTTTT.

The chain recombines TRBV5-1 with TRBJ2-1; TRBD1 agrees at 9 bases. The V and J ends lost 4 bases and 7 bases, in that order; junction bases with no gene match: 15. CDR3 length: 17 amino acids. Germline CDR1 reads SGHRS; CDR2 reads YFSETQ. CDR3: CASSANPGQGIMNEQFF. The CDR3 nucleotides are TGCGCCAGCAGCGCGAACCCGGGACAGGGTATTATGAATGAGCAGTTCTTC. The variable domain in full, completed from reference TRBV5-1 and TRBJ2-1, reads KAGVTQTPRYLIKTRGQQVTLSCSPISGHRSVSWYQQTPGQGLQFLFEYFSETQRNKGNFPGRFSGRQFSNSRSEMNVSTLELGDSALYLCASSANPGQGIMNEQFFGPGTRLTVL.

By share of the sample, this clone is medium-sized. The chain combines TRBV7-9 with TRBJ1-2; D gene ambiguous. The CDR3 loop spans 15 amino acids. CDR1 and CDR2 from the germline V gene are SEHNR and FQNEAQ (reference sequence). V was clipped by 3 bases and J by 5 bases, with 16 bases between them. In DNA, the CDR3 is TGTGCCAGCAGCTTCGGATGGGCAGGTGAATATGGCTACACCTTC. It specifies CASSFGWAGEYGYTF.

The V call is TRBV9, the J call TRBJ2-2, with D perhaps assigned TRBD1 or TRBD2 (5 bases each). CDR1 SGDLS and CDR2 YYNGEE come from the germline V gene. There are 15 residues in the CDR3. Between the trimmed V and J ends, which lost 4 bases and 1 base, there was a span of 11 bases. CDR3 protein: CASSLGTLNTGELFF. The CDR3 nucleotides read TGTGCCAGCAGCCTTGGGACGTTGAACACCGGGGAGCTGTTTTTT.

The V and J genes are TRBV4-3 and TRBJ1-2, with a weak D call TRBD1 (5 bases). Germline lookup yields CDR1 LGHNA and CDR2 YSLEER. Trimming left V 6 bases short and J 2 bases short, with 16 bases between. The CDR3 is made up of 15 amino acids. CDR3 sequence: CASSLSGTVNYGYTF. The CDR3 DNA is TGCGCCAGCAGTCTCTCCGGGACCGTCAACTATGGCTACACCTTC.

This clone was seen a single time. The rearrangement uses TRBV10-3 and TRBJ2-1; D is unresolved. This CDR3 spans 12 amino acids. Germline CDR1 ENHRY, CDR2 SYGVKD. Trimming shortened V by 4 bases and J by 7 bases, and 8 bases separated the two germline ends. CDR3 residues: CAISGVWNEQFF. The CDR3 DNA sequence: TGTGCCATCAGTGGGGTATGGAATGAGCAGTTCTTC.

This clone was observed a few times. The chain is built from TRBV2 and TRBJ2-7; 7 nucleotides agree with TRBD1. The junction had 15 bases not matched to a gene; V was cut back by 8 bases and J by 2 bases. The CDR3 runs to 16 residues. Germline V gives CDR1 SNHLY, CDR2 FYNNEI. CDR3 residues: CASRLGQGVLAYEQYF. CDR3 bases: TGTGCCAGCCGATTGGGTCAGGGGGTGCTGGCCTACGAGCAGTACTTC.

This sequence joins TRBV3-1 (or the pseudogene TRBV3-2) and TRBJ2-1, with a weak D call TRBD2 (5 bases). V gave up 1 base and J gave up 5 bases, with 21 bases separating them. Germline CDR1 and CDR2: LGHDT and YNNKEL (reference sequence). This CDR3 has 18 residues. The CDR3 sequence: CASSQVPSGSPVHNEQFF. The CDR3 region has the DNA TGTGCCAGCAGCCAAGTCCCCTCGGGGAGCCCGGTCCACAATGAGCAGTTCTTC.

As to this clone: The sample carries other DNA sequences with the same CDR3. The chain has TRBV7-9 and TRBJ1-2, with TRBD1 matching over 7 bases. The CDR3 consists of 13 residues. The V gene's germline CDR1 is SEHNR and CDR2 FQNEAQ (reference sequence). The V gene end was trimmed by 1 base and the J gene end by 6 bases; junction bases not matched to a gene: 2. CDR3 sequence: CASSLGQGDGYTF. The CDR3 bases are TGTGCCAGCAGCTTAGGACAGGGAGATGGCTACACCTTC. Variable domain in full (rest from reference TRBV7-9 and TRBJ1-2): DTGVSQNPRHKITKRGQNVTFRCDPISEHNRLYWYRQTLGQGPEFLTYFQNEAQLEKSRLLSDRFSAERPKGSFSTLEIQRTEQGDSAMYLCASSLGQGDGYTFGSGTRLTVV.

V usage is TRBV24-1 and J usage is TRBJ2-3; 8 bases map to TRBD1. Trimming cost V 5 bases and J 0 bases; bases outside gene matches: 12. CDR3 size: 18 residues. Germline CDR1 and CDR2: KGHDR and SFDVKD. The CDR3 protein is CATSGLGPGQGSTDTQYF. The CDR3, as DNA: TGTGCCACCAGTGGTCTGGGCCCCGGACAGGGAAGCACAGATACGCAGTATTTT.

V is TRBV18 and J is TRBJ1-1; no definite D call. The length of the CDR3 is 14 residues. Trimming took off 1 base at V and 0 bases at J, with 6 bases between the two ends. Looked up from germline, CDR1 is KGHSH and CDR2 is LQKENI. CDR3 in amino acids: CASSPQGLNTEAFF. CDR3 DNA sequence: TGTGCCAGCTCACCACAGGGTTTGAACACTGAAGCTTTCTTT. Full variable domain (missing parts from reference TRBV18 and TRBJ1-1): NAGVMQNPRHLVRRRGQEARLRCSPMKGHSHVYWYRQLPEEGLKFMVYLQKENIIDESGMPKERFSAEFPKEGPSILRIQQVVRGDSAAYFCASSPQGLNTEAFFGQGTRLTVV.

The CDR3 DNA reads TGTGCCAGCAGTCGACAGGGAAAGGCAGGAAACACCATATATTTT. Its translation is CASSRQGKAGNTIYF. The gene calls are TRBV6-5 and TRBJ1-3, with 7 bases matching TRBD1. Germline V lookup: CDR1 MNHEY, CDR2 SVGAGI. V lost 5 bases to trimming and J lost 4 bases; unmatched junction nucleotides: 8. This CDR3 region has 15 residues.

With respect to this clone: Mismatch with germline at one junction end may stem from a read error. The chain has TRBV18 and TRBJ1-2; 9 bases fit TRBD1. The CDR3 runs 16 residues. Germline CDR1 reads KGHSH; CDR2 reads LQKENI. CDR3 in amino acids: CASSPPSGQGNYGYTF. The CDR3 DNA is TGTGCCAGCTCTCCACCTTCGGGACAGGGTAACTATGGCTACACCTTC.

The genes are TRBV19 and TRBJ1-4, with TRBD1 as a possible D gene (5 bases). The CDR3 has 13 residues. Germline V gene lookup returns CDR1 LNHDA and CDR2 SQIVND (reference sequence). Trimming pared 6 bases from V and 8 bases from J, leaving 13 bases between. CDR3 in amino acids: CASRSGGMEKLFF. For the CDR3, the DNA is TGTGCCAGTAGGTCCGGGGGAATGGAAAAACTGTTTTTT.

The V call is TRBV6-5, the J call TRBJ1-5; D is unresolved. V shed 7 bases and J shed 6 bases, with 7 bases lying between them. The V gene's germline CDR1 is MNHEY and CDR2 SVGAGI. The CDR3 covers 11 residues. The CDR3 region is CASKSGQPQHF. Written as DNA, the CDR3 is TGTGCCAGCAAGTCAGGTCAGCCCCAGCATTTT.

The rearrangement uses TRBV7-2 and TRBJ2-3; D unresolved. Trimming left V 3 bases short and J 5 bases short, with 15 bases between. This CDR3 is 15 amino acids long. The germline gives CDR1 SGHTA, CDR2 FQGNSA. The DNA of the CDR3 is TGTGCCAGCAGCTTCCGGGTAGTTTGGGAAGATACGCAGTATTTT. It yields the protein CASSFRVVWEDTQYF.

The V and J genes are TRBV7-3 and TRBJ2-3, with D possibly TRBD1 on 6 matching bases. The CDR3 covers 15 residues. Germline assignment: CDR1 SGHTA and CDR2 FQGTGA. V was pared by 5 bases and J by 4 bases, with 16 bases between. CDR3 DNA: TGTGCCAGCAGCAGCCCGGGACAAGGCTCAGATACGCAGTATTTT. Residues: CASSSPGQGSDTQYF. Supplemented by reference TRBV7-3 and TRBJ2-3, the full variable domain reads GAGVSQTPSNKVTEKGKYVELRCDPISGHTALYWYRQSLGQGPEFLIYFQGTGAADDSGLPNDRFFAVRPEGSVSTLKIQRTERGDSAVYLCASSSPGQGSDTQYFGPGTRLTVL.

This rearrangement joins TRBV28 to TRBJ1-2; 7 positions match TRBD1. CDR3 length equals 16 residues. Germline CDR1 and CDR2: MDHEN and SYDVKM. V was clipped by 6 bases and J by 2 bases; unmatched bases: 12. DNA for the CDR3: TGTGCCAGCAGCTTAGGCGGACAGGCTCTCAACTATGGCTACACCTTC. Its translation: CASSLGGQALNYGYTF.